Presented here are 27 T cell receptor beta chains from one specimen sequenced in a study of CD8 T cells in ankylosing spondylitis. TCRdb redid the calling of the 5' RACE reads with MiXCR, one entry per CDR3 protein. The table includes tens of thousands of distinct CDR3 sequences, around 25% detected once. The sample consisted of blood, either unsorted or a sorted T cell fraction (not recorded which). All receptors come from a male donor with ankylosing spondylitis or in good health (not recorded which).

This clonotype was counted between two and nine times. The chain joins TRBV29-1 to TRBJ1-1; no reliable D call. The V and J ends lost 3 bases and 3 bases respectively, with 11 bases between them. This CDR3 contains 13 residues. Germline V CDR1 and CDR2: SQVTM, ANQGSEA. CDR3: CSVEGEFYTEAFF. In nucleotides, the CDR3 is TGCAGCGTTGAGGGTGAGTTTTACACTGAAGCTTTCTTT.

This chain joins TRBV20-1 and TRBJ1-2; D gene uncertain. Looked up from germline, CDR1 is DFQATT and CDR2 is SNEGSKA (reference sequence). Trimming pared 1 base from V and 8 bases from J, leaving 11 bases between. The CDR3 runs to 12 residues. CDR3 sequence reads: CSARAPMDGYTF. The DNA for the CDR3 is TGCAGTGCTAGAGCGCCGATGGACGGCTACACCTTC.

The chain uses TRBV3-1 and TRBJ2-5, with 7 bases fitting TRBD2. The length of the CDR3 is 14 residues. CDR1 and CDR2 from the germline V gene are LGHDT and YNNKEL (reference sequence). Trimming at V came to 6 bases and at J to 1 base, leaving 5 bases not matched to a gene. This CDR3 reads CASRDRLAQETQYF. The CDR3 bases are TGTGCCAGCAGGGACCGACTAGCCCAAGAGACCCAGTACTTC.

This chain's CDR3 is CASSLVVPRYNEQFF. The CDR3 nucleotides read TGTGCCAGCAGTTTGGTAGTCCCTCGTTACAATGAGCAGTTCTTC. The chain combines TRBV7-8 with TRBJ2-1; D call uncertain. This CDR3 region has 15 residues. CDR1 and CDR2 (germline): SGHVS, FQNEAQ. V was clipped by 6 bases and J by 4 bases, with 16 bases between them.

This clonotype was detected a few times. V is TRBV20-1 and J is TRBJ2-3; no clear D. The CDR3 length is 15 residues. Germline V gene data show CDR1 as DFQATT and CDR2 as SNEGSKA (reference sequence). With 5 bases removed from V and 1 base from J, the gap between germline ends came to 16 bases. This CDR3 reads CSAPPVRVGTDTQYF. The DNA for the CDR3 is TGCAGTGCTCCACCCGTTAGGGTTGGCACAGATACGCAGTATTTT.

There are a few counts of this clonotype. The J gene is TRBJ2-1, the V gene TRBV7-8, with 8 bases that match TRBD2. Trimming took 1 base from V and 8 from J; bases not matched to a gene: 7. The CDR3 spans 15 residues. Germline CDR1 and CDR2: SGHVS and FQNEAQ. The CDR3 is CASSLGTSPRDEQFF. CDR3 coding DNA: TGTGCCAGCAGCTTAGGGACTAGCCCCAGGGATGAGCAGTTCTTC.

V gene TRBV9 combines with J gene TRBJ2-1; D is possibly TRBD1 (6 bases). The germline V gene encodes CDR1 SGDLS and CDR2 YYNGEE. The CDR3 length is 13 residues. V was shortened by 4 bases and J by 9 bases, with 14 bases between the two germline ends. As DNA, the CDR3 is TGTGCCAGCAGCTCTGGGGGCGACACTGAGCAGTTCTTC. Translation: CASSSGGDTEQFF. Variable domain in full (rest from reference TRBV9 and TRBJ2-1): DSGVTQTPKHLITATGQRVTLRCSPRSGDLSVYWYQQSLDQGLQFLIQYYNGEERAKGNILERFSAQQFPDLHSELNLSSLELGDSALYFCASSSGGDTEQFFGPGTRLTVL.

This clonotype was counted between two and nine times. The CDR3 nucleotides are TGCGCCAGCAGCGGGGACCAGGGACCAAACTATGGCTACACCTTC. Protein sequence: CASSGDQGPNYGYTF. The chain is built from TRBV5-1 and TRBJ1-2, with TRBD1 as a possible D gene (5 bases). The CDR3 sequence is 15 residues long. Trimming cost V 4 bases and J 2 bases, with 15 bases left between them. Looked up from germline, CDR1 is SGHRS and CDR2 is YFSETQ.

This clonotype was picked up many times. The gene calls are TRBV5-5 and TRBJ1-2, with no clear D. The V end was cut by 4 bases, the J end by 0 bases, with 10 bases between. Germline values: CDR1 SGHKS, CDR2 YYEKEE (reference sequence). CDR3 length equals 14 residues. The CDR3 region is CASSAVRANYGYTF. In DNA, the CDR3 is TGTGCCAGCAGCGCCGTGAGAGCTAACTATGGCTACACCTTC.

V and J are TRBV5-1 and TRBJ2-7; 10 bases agree with TRBD2. The J segment lost 3 bases and the V segment lost 3 bases, leaving 9 bases of the junction unmatched. CDR1 is SGHRS, CDR2 YFSETQ, per germline. The CDR3 consists of 16 residues. This chain's CDR3 is CASSWTPGLANYEQYF. The CDR3 DNA reads TGCGCCAGCAGCTGGACTCCGGGACTAGCGAACTACGAGCAGTACTTC. Supplemented by reference TRBV5-1 and TRBJ2-7, the full variable domain reads KAGVTQTPRYLIKTRGQQVTLSCSPISGHRSVSWYQQTPGQGLQFLFEYFSETQRNKGNFPGRFSGRQFSNSRSEMNVSTLELGDSALYLCASSWTPGLANYEQYFGPGTRLTVT.

V is TRBV3-1 and J is TRBJ2-2; possibly TRBD2 for D (5 bases). From germline, CDR1 is LGHDT and CDR2 YNNKEL (reference sequence). This CDR3 comprises 17 residues. Trimming took 5 bases from V and 3 from J, leaving 19 bases between them. CDR3 DNA: TGTGCCAGCAGCAAACTCCGCACGAGAGGGTACACCGGGGAGCTGTTTTTT. Its protein is CASSKLRTRGYTGELFF.

This clonotype was detected many times. The V call is TRBV12-3 or TRBV12-4, the J call TRBJ2-1; D unclear. With 3 bases removed from V and 11 bases from J, the gap between germline ends came to 11 bases. The CDR3 totals 12 residues. CDR3 nucleotides: TGTGCCAGCAGTTTCGCACACGAGAAGCAGTTCTTC. Translating gives CASSFAHEKQFF.

The chain couples TRBV27 to TRBJ1-2, with D unclear. The germline gives CDR1 MNHEY, CDR2 SMNVEV (reference sequence). V lost 5 bases and J 2 bases, leaving 18 bases between the germline ends. The CDR3 loop spans 16 amino acids. The CDR3 DNA is TGTGCCAGCAGTCACATAGGGTCCGGTGGGAACTATGGCTACACCTTC. Its protein product is CASSHIGSGGNYGYTF.

The V call is TRBV7-2, the J call TRBJ1-5, with D unclear. The V end lost 0 bases, the J end lost 6 bases, and 15 bases lay between the germline ends. In germline, CDR1 is SGHTA, CDR2 FQGNSA. The CDR3 length is 16 residues. In DNA, the CDR3 is TGTGCCAGCAGCTTAGCTTCGGGAGTATGGGGTCAGCCCCAGCATTTT. Its translation is CASSLASGVWGQPQHF.

The chain links TRBV20-1 to TRBJ1-4; no reliable D call. With 0 bases removed from V and 0 bases from J, the gap between germline ends came to 5 bases. There are 14 residues in the CDR3. Germline CDR1 and CDR2: DFQATT and SNEGSKA (reference sequence). In DNA, the CDR3 is TGCAGTGCTAGAGAGTCCGCAACTAATGAAAAACTGTTTTTT. Protein sequence: CSARESATNEKLFF.

The chain joins TRBV15 to TRBJ1-3; D uncertain. The V and J ends lost 0 bases and 4 bases respectively, with 13 bases between them. This CDR3 has 16 residues. CDR1 is LNHNV and CDR2 is YYDKDF in the germline V gene (reference sequence). The DNA of the CDR3 is TGTGCCACCAGCAGAGATTGGGCGGTTGCGGGAAACACCATATATTTT. The encoded protein is CATSRDWAVAGNTIYF.

This rearrangement joins TRBV20-1 to TRBJ2-5; D unresolved. The CDR3 extends over 12 amino acids. Deletions cut 3 bases from V and 3 bases from J, with 8 bases between. Germline V CDR1 and CDR2: DFQATT, SNEGSKA (reference sequence). The CDR3 protein is CSASSDEETQYF. The CDR3 region has the DNA TGCAGTGCTAGTAGTGACGAAGAGACCCAGTACTTC.

The CDR3 sequence is CASSLASSGWTANYGYTF. Written as DNA, the CDR3 is TGTGCCAGCAGCTTGGCGAGTTCCGGGTGGACAGCTAACTATGGCTACACCTTC. The chain joins TRBV5-5 to TRBJ1-2; D is possibly TRBD1 (6 bases). The CDR3 is 18 residues long. Germline V gene lookup returns CDR1 SGHKS and CDR2 YYEKEE (reference sequence). The germline V and J ends were trimmed by 0 bases and 0 bases, with 18 bases remaining between them.

The chain has TRBV5-1 and TRBJ1-1; D is perhaps TRBD1 (6 bases). Trimming stripped 0 bases from V and 4 bases from J, with 10 bases between. In germline, CDR1 is SGHRS, CDR2 YFSETQ. The CDR3 totals 14 residues. CDR3: CASSLGGASTEAFF. CDR3 coding DNA: TGCGCCAGCAGCTTGGGGGGGGCCAGCACTGAAGCTTTCTTT.

CDR3 bases: TGTGCCAGCTCACCAACGGCGGAGACCCAGTACTTC. Translated, it gives CASSPTAETQYF. The chain links TRBV18 to TRBJ2-5; D remains unclear. Trimming cost V 2 bases and J 5 bases, with 6 bases left between them. This CDR3 comprises 12 residues. Germline V gene lookup returns CDR1 KGHSH and CDR2 LQKENI.

The gene calls are TRBV20-1 and TRBJ1-5; D ambiguous. The CDR3 totals 13 residues. Germline V gene lookup returns CDR1 DFQATT and CDR2 SNEGSKA (reference sequence). V lost 4 bases to trimming and J lost 0 bases, with 7 bases between them. This CDR3 is CSAISGSNQPQHF. CDR3 nucleotide sequence: TGCAGTGCTATTTCCGGTAGCAATCAGCCCCAGCATTTT.

This chain uses TRBV5-1 with TRBJ2-3, with D unclear. The CDR3 has 16 amino acids. The V gene lost 3 bases and the J gene lost 1 base, with 15 bases spanning the gap. Germline assignment: CDR1 SGHRS and CDR2 YFSETQ. CDR3 DNA sequence: TGCGCCAGCAGCTCATCCGCAGGCGGAGGCACAGATACGCAGTATTTT. It yields the protein CASSSSAGGGTDTQYF.

V and J are TRBV20-1 and TRBJ1-1, with D unresolved. V was cut by 6 bases and J by 1 base, with 12 bases left in between. The CDR3 has 13 residues. CDR1 is DFQATT and CDR2 is SNEGSKA in the germline V gene (reference sequence). The CDR3: CSARRFANTEAFF. The CDR3 region has the DNA TGCAGTGCAAGGCGGTTCGCGAACACTGAAGCTTTCTTT.

The chain has TRBV20-1 and TRBJ2-2, with D unresolved. V shed 7 bases and J shed 2 bases, with 11 bases lying between them. The CDR3 length is 13 residues. Germline V gene data show CDR1 as DFQATT and CDR2 as SNEGSKA (reference sequence). CDR3 region: CSGFTPNTGELFF. The CDR3 nucleotides read TGCAGTGGTTTTACCCCCAACACCGGGGAGCTGTTTTTT.

The chain has TRBV7-8 and TRBJ2-1; TRBD2 matches at 7 bases. Trimming at V came to 0 bases and at J to 8 bases, leaving 4 bases not matched to a gene. CDR3 size: 14 residues. Germline V CDR1 and CDR2: SGHVS, FQNEAQ. The CDR3, as DNA: TGTGCCAGCAGCTTAGCGGGAGGGGTCGATGAGCAGTTCTTC. Its protein is CASSLAGGVDEQFF.

The chain combines TRBV5-8 with TRBJ1-1; D gene unclear. Looked up from germline, CDR1 is SGHTS and CDR2 is YDEGEE. CDR3 length: 12 amino acids. V lost 2 bases to trimming and J lost 10 bases, with 12 bases between them. The CDR3 is CASSLVVLRAFF. The CDR3 bases are TGTGCCAGCAGCTTAGTAGTACTGAGAGCTTTCTTT.

The CDR3 reads CASSLEGQETQYF. The CDR3 nucleotides read TGTGCCAGCAGCTTAGAGGGGCAAGAGACCCAGTACTTC. This chain connects TRBV7-9 to TRBJ2-5, with TRBD1 as a possible D gene (5 bases). Trimming cost V 1 base and J 2 bases, with 5 bases left between them. This CDR3 has 13 amino acids. Per the germline V gene, CDR1 is SEHNR and CDR2 is FQNEAQ (reference sequence).